These 7 T cell receptor beta chains came from one sample sequenced in a study of T cells in Graves' hyperthyroidism and ophthalmopathy. The investigators amplified TCR beta CDR3 regions from RNA transcripts. The TCR CDR3 was amplified in a first-round RT-PCR using the HTBI primer set. TCRdb itself ran the multiplex PCR reads through MiXCR, one entry per CDR3 protein. Counted here are 660,000 or so distinct CDR3 sequences, nearly 45% occurring once; the ten biggest clones make up approximately 6.8%. The specimen sequenced was peripheral blood or thyroid tissue (not recorded which). The receptors here all came from an adult man with Graves' disease, either hyperthyroidism or ophthalmopathy (not recorded which).

This clonotype was found many times. This CDR3 is CASSPVSQSSPLHF. Here the CDR3 DNA reads TGTGCCAGCAGCCCCGTCAGTCAGAGTTCACCCCTCCACTTT. The gene calls are TRBV12-3 or TRBV12-4 and TRBJ1-6; D is uncertain. The CDR3 has 14 amino acids. V was pared by 6 bases and J by 9 bases, with 15 bases between.

The rearrangement joins TRBV20-1 to TRBJ1-4, with D possibly TRBD1 on 5 matching bases. V was cut by 0 bases and J by 7 bases, with 18 bases left in between. Germline lookup yields CDR1 DFQATT and CDR2 SNEGSKA (reference sequence). The length of the CDR3 is 16 residues. The CDR3 DNA reads as TGCAGTGCTAGAGATGGGACCTCTCCAATACGTGAAAAACTGTTTTTT. This gives the protein CSARDGTSPIREKLFF.

A few counts support this clonotype. V usage is TRBV6-4 and J usage is TRBJ1-6; 9 bases agree with TRBD1. Losses at the gene ends were 6 bases for V and 0 bases for J; bases not matched to a gene: 12. Germline V CDR1 and CDR2: MRHNA, SNTAGT. The CDR3 has 19 amino acids. The CDR3 is CASSNLPGQGSSYNSPLHF. In DNA form, the CDR3 reads TGTGCCAGCAGCAACTTACCGGGACAGGGCAGCTCCTATAATTCACCCCTCCACTTT.

This clonotype showed up just a few times. The chain employs TRBV7-2 and TRBJ1-3; D not resolved. Germline CDR1 SGHTA, CDR2 FQGNSA. CDR3 length: 15 amino acids. V lost 5 bases to trimming and J lost 1 base, with 12 bases between them. CDR3 DNA: TGTGCCAGCAGCCCGATCGGTAGATCTGGAAACACCATATATTTT. Translation gives CASSPIGRSGNTIYF.

This clonotype was seen repeatedly, ten times or more. This chain uses TRBV24-1 with TRBJ1-5; tentatively, D is TRBD1 (5 bases). V gave up 1 base and J gave up 5 bases, with 8 bases separating them. In germline, CDR1 is KGHDR, CDR2 SFDVKD. The CDR3 has 14 residues. CDR3: CATSDFSRDQPQHF. The CDR3 DNA reads TGTGCCACCAGTGATTTTAGCAGGGATCAGCCCCAGCATTTT.

The sample holds one count of this clonotype. This chain links TRBV2 with TRBJ1-6; 8 nucleotides align to TRBD1. Germline-derived CDR1 and CDR2 are SNHLY and FYNNEI. Trimming took 4 bases from V and 9 from J; bases not matched to a gene: 5. This CDR3 has 14 residues. CDR3 loop: CASSAAGGGSPLHF. In DNA, the CDR3 is TGTGCCAGCAGTGCCGCAGGGGGCGGTTCACCCCTCCACTTT.

The rearrangement uses TRBV20-1 and TRBJ2-7; 7 positions match TRBD1. J was trimmed by 9 bases and V by 4 bases; bases with no gene match: 6. CDR1 DFQATT and CDR2 SNEGSKA come from the germline V gene (reference sequence). CDR3 length equals 11 residues. The CDR3 reads CSATTGSGQYF. The CDR3 DNA sequence: TGCAGTGCTACGACAGGGTCTGGGCAGTACTTC.